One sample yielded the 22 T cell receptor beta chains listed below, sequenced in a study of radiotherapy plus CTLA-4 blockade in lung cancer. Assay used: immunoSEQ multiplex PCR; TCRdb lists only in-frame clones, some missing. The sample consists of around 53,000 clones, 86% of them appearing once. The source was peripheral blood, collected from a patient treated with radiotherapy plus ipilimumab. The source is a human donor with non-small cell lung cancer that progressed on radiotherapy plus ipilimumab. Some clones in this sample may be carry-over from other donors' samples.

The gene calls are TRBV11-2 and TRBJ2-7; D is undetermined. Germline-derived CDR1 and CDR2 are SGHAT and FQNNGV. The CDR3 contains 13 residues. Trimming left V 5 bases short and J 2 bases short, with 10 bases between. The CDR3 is CASSRPTTYEQYF. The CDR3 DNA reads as TGTGCCAGCAGCCGTCCGACAACCTACGAGCAGTACTTC. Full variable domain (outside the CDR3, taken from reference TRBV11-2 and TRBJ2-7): EAGVAQSPRYKIIEKRQSVAFWCNPISGHATLYWYQQILGQGPKLLIQFQNNGVVDDSQLPKDRFSAERLKGVDSTLKIQPAKLEDSAVYLCASSRPTTYEQYFGPGTRLTVT.

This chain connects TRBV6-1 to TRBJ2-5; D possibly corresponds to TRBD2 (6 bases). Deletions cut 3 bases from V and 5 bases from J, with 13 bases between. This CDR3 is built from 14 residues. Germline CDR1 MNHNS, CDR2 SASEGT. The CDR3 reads CASSDSGRKETQYF. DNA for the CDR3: TGTGCCAGCAGTGACTCAGGGAGGAAGGAGACCCAGTACTTC.

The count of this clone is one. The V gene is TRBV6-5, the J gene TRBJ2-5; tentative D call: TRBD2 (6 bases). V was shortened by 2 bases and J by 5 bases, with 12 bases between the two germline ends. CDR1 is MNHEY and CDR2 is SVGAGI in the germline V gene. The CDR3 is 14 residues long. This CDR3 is CASSYDYRGETQYF. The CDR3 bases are TGTGCCAGCAGTTACGACTACCGGGGGGAGACCCAGTACTTC.

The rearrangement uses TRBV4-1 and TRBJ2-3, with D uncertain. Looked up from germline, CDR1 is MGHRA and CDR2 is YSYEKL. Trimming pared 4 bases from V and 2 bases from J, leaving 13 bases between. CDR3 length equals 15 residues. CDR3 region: CASSRARPSTDTQYF. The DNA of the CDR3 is TGCGCCAGCAGCCGGGCCCGGCCGTCCACAGATACGCAGTATTTT.

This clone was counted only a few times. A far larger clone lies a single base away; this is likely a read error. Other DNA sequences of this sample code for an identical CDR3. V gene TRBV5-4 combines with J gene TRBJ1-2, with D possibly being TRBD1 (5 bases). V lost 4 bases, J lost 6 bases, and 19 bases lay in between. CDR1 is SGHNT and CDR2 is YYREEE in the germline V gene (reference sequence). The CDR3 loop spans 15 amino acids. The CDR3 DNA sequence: TGTGCCAGCAGCCAAGCGGCGGGGGGGACGAATGGCTACACCTTC. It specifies CASSQAAGGTNGYTF.

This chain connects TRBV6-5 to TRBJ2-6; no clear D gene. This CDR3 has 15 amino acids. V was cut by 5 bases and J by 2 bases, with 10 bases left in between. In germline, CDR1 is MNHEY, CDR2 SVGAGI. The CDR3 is CASSSLLAGANVLTF. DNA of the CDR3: TGTGCCAGCAGTAGCCTACTCGCTGGGGCCAACGTCCTGACTTTC.

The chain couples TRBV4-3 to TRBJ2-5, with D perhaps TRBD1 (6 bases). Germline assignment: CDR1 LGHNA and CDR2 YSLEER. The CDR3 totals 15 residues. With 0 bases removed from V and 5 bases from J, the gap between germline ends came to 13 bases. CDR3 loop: CASSQDSGARETQYF. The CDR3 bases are TGCGCCAGCAGCCAAGATTCAGGGGCGAGGGAGACCCAGTACTTC.

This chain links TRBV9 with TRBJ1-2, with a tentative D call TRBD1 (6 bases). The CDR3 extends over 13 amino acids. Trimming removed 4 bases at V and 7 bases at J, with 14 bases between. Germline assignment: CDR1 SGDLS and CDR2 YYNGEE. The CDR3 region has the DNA TGTGCCAGCAGCTCTCCAGGGGTTTTTGGCTACACCTTC. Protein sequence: CASSSPGVFGYTF.

CDR3 nucleotides: TGTGCCAGCAGCTCTTACACACAGGGCTCTGGAAACACCATATATTTT. Protein: CASSSYTQGSGNTIYF. The gene calls are TRBV7-9 and TRBJ1-3; D is possibly TRBD1 (6 bases). The CDR3 is made up of 16 amino acids. Trimming stripped 4 bases from V and 0 bases from J, with 13 bases between. Germline CDR1 and CDR2: SEHNR and FQNEAQ (reference sequence).

CDR3 in amino acids: CASSRDGQGASSPLHF. The CDR3 DNA reads TGTGCCAGCAGCCGGGACGGACAGGGGGCAAGTTCACCCCTCCACTTT. J is TRBJ1-6 and V is TRBV4-2, with 11 bases aligning to TRBD1. Per the germline V gene, CDR1 is LGHNA and CDR2 is YNFKEQ. The V and J ends lost 4 bases and 9 bases, in that order; junction bases with no gene match: 8. The CDR3 spans 16 residues.

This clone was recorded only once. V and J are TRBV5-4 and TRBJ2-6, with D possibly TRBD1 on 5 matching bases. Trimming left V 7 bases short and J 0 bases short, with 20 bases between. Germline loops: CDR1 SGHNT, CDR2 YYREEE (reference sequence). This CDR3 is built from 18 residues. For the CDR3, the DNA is TGTGCCAGCTTGCGAGGTAACAGGTCCTCCTCTGGGGCCAACGTCCTGACTTTC. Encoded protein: CASLRGNRSSSGANVLTF. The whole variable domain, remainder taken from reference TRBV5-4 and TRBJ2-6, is ETGVTQSPTHLIKTRGQQVTLRCSSQSGHNTVSWYQQALGQGPQFIFQYYREEENGRGNFPPRFSGLQFPNYSSELNVNALELDDSALYLCASLRGNRSSSGANVLTFGAGSRLTVL.

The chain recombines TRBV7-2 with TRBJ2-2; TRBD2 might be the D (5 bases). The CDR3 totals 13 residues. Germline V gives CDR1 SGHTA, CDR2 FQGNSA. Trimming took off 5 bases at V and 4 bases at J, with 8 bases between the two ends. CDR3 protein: CASSDTSTGELFF. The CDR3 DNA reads TGTGCCAGCAGCGACACTAGCACCGGGGAGCTGTTTTTT.

CDR3 sequence reads: CASSGTSGSPNTGELFF. CDR3 DNA sequence: TGTGCCAGCAGCGGGACTAGCGGGAGCCCCAACACCGGGGAGCTGTTTTTT. The chain carries TRBV2 and TRBJ2-2; 14 bases agree with TRBD2. The CDR3 is 17 amino acids. V gave up 6 bases and J gave up 2 bases; unmatched junction bases: 5. CDR1 and CDR2 from the germline V gene are SNHLY and FYNNEI.

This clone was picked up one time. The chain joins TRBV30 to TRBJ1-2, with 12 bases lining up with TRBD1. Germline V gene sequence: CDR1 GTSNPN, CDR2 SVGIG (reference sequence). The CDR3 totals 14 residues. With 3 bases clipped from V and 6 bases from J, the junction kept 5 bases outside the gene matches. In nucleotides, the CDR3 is TGTGCCTGGAGGCACCGGGACAGGGGGCATGGCTACACCTTC. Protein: CAWRHRDRGHGYTF.

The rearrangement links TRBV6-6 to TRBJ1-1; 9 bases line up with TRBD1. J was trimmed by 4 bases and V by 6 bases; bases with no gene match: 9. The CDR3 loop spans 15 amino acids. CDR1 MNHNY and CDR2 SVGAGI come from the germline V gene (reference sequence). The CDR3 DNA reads TGTGCCAGCAGCTCAAACAGGGGGCGAGGCACTGAAGCTTTCTTT. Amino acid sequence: CASSSNRGRGTEAFF.

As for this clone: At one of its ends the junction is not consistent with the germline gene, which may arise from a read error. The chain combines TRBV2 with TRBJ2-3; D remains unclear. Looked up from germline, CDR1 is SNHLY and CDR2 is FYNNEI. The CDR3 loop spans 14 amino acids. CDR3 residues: CASSESLGTDTQYF. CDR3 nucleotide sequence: TGTGCCAGCAGTGAAAGCCTAGGCACGGATACGCAGTATTTT.

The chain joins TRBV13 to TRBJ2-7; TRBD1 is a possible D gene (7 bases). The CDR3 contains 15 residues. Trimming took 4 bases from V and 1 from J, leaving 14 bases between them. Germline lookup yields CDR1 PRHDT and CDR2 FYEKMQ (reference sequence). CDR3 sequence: CASSSRGRSSYEQYF. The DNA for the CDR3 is TGTGCCAGCAGCTCCAGGGGGAGGTCGTCCTACGAGCAGTACTTC.

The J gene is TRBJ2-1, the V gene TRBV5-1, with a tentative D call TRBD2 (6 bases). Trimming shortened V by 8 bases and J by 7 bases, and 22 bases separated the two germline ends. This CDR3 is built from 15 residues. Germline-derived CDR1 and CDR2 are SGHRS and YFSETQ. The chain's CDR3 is CARRRDGRSGNEQFF. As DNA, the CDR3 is TGCGCCAGACGGAGGGACGGGAGAAGTGGGAATGAGCAGTTCTTC.

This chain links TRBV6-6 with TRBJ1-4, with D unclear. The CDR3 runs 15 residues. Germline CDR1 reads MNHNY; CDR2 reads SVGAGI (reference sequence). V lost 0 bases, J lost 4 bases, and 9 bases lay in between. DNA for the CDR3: TGTGCCAGCAGTTACTCGAGTGCCCATAATGAAAAACTGTTTTTT. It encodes CASSYSSAHNEKLFF.

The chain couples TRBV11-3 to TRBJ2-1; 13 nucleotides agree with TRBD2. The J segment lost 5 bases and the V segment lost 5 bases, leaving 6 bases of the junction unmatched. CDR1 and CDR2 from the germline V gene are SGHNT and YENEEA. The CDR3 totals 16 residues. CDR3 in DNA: TGTGCCAGCAGCCTCACCGGGACTAGCGGGGACAATGAGCAGTTCTTC. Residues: CASSLTGTSGDNEQFF.

For the CDR3, the DNA is TGTGCCAGCAGCCAAGGGGCGAGCTCCTACGAGCAGTACTTC. Protein product: CASSQGASSYEQYF. This chain links TRBV4-2 with TRBJ2-5; D is ambiguous. The DNA end favors TRBJ2-7, so the J call may be wrong. Germline CDR1 and CDR2: LGHNA and YNFKEQ. This CDR3 is built from 14 residues.

The CDR3, as DNA: TGCAGCGTTACGGACAGGGTGCACACCGGGGAGCTGTTTTTT. It codes for CSVTDRVHTGELFF. The J gene is TRBJ2-2, the V gene TRBV29-1; 8 nucleotides agree with TRBD1. This CDR3 is built from 14 residues. Trimming removed 5 bases from V and 3 bases from J; junction bases left unmatched: 5. Germline assignment: CDR1 SQVTM and CDR2 ANQGSEA.